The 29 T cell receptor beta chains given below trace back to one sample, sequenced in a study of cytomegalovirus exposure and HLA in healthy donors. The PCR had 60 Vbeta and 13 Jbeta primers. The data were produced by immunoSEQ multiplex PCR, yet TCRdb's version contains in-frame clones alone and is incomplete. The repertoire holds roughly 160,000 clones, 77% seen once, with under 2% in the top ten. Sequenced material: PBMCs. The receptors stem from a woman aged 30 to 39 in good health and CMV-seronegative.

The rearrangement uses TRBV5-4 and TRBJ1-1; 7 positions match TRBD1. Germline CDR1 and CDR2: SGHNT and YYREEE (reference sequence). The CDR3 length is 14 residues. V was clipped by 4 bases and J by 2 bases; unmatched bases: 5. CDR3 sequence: CASSLTGVNTEAFF. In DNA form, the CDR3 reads TGTGCCAGCAGCCTTACAGGGGTAAACACTGAAGCTTTCTTT.

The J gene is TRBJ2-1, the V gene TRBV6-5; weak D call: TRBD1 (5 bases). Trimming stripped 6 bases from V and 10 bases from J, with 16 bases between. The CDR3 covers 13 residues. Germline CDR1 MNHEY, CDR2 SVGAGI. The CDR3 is CASSLGPTGEQFF. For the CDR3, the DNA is TGTGCCAGCAGCCTGGGGCCAACCGGGGAGCAGTTCTTC.

The CDR3 loop reads CASSTSDRDQGYTF. CDR3 nucleotide sequence: TGTGCCAGCTCAACTTCAGACAGGGATCAAGGCTACACCTTC. The V gene is TRBV18, the J gene TRBJ1-2, with 7 bases fitting TRBD1. The CDR3 has 14 amino acids. V shed 5 bases and J 8 bases; nucleotides not matched to a gene: 11. Germline CDR1 KGHSH, CDR2 LQKENI.

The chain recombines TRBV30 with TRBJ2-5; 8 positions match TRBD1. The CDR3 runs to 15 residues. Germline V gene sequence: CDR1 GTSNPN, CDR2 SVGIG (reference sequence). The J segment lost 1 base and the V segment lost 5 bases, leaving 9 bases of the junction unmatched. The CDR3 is CAWGGQGAGQETQYF. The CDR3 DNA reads TGTGCCTGGGGGGGGCAGGGGGCGGGCCAAGAGACCCAGTACTTC.

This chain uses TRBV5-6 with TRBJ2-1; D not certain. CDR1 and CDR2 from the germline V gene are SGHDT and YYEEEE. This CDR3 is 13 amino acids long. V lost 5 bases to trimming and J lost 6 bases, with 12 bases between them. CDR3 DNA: TGTGCCAGCAGAGTCGGAGTGGGCAATGAGCAGTTCTTC. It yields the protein CASRVGVGNEQFF.

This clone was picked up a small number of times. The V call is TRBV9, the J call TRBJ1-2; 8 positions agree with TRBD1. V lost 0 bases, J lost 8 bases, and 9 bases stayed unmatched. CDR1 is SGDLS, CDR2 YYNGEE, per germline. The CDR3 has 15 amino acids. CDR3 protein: CASSVAGQGAGGYTF. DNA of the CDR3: TGTGCCAGCAGCGTAGCAGGTCAGGGGGCAGGAGGCTACACCTTC.

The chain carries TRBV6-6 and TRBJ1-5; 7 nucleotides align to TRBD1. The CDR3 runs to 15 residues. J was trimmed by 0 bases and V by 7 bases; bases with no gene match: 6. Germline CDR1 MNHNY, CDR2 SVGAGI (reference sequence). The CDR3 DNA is TGTGCCAGCAACTCGGACAGGCATAGCAATCAGCCCCAGCATTTT. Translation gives CASNSDRHSNQPQHF.

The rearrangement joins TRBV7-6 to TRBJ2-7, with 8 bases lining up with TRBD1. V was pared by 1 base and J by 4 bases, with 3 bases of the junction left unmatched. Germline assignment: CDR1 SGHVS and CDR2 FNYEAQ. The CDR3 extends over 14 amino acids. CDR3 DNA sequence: TGTGCCAGCAGCTTAGACAGGGGGAAGTACGAGCAGTACTTC. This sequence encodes CASSLDRGKYEQYF. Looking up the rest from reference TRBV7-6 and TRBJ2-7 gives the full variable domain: GAGVSQSPRYKVTKRGQDVALRCDPISGHVSLYWYRQALGQGPEFLTYFNYEAQQDKSGLPNDRFSAERPEGSISTLTIQRTEQRDSAMYRCASSLDRGKYEQYFGPGTRLTVT.

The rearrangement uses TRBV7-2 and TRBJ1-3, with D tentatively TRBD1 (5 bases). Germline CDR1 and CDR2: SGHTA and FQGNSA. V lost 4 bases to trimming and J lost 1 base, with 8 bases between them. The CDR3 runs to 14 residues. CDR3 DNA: TGTGCCAGCAGCTCCCAGGGTTCTGGAAACACCATATATTTT. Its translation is CASSSQGSGNTIYF.

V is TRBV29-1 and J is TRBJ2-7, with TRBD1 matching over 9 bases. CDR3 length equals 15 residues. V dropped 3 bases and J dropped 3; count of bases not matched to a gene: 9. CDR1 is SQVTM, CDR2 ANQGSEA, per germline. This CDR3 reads CSVEGGQGVDYEQYF. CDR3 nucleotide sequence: TGCAGCGTTGAGGGGGGACAGGGCGTTGACTACGAGCAGTACTTC.

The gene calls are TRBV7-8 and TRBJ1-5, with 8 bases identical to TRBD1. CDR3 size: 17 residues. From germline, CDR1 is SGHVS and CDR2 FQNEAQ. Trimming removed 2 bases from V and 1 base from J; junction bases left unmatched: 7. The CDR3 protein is CASSLSPGGLSNQPQHF. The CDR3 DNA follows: TGTGCCAGCAGCTTAAGCCCAGGGGGCTTGAGCAATCAGCCCCAGCATTTT.

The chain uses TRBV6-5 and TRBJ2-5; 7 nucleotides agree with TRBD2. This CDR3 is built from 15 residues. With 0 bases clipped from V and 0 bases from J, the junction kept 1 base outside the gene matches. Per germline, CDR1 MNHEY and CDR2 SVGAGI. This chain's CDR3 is CASSYSGTNQETQYF. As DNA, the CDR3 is TGTGCCAGCAGTTACTCAGGGACTAACCAAGAGACCCAGTACTTC.

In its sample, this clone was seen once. The CDR3 DNA reads TGTGCCAGCAGTGTGGACAGGGGCGCAACCTCACCCCTCCACTTT. This encodes CASSVDRGATSPLHF. The chain joins TRBV6-6 to TRBJ1-6; 9 nucleotides match TRBD1. V dropped 5 bases and J dropped 10; count of bases not matched to a gene: 9. This CDR3 is 15 amino acids long. The germline CDR1 and CDR2 sequences are MNHNY and SVGAGI (reference sequence).

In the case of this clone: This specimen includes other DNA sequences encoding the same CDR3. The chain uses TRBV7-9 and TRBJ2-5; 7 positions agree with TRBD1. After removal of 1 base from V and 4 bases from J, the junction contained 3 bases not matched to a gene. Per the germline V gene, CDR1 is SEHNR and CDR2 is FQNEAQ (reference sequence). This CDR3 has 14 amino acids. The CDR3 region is CASSLVAGGETQYF. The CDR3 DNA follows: TGTGCCAGCAGCTTAGTGGCAGGGGGAGAGACCCAGTACTTC.

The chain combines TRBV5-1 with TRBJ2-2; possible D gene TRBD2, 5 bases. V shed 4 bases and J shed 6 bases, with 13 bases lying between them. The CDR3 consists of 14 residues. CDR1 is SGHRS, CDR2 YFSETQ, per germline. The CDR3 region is CASSLNPGAGELFF. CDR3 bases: TGCGCCAGCAGCCTAAACCCCGGGGCCGGGGAGCTGTTTTTT.

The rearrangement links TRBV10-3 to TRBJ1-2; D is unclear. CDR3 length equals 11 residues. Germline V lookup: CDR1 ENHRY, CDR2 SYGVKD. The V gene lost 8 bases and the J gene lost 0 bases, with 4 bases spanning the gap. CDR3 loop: CAIRANYGYTF. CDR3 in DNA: TGTGCCATCCGGGCTAACTATGGCTACACCTTC.

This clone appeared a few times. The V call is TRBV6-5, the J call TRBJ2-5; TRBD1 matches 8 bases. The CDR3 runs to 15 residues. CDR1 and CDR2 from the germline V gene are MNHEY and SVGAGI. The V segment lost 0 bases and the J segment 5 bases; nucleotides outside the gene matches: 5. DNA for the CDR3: TGTGCCAGCAGTTACTCGACAGGGGTACGGGAGACCCAGTACTTC. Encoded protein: CASSYSTGVRETQYF.

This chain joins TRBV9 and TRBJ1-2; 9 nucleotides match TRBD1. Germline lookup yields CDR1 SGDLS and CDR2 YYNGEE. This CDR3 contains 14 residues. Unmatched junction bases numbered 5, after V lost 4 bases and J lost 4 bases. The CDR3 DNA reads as TGTGCCAGCAGCACATTACAGGGGGCCTATGGCTACACCTTC. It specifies CASSTLQGAYGYTF.

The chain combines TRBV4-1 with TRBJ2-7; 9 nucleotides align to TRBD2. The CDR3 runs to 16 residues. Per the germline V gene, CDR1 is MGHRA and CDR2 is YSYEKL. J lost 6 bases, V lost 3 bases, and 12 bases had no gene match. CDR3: CASSHTPGLAAREQYF. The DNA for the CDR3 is TGCGCCAGCAGCCATACCCCGGGACTAGCAGCACGCGAGCAGTACTTC.

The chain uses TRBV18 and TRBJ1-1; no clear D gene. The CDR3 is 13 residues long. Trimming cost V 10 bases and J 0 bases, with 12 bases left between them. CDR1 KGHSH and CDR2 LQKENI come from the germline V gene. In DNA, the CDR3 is TGTGCCACGAACGAGGGAGTGAACACTGAAGCTTTCTTT. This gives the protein CATNEGVNTEAFF.

Here the CDR3 reads CASSLSSQGAKETQYF. The CDR3 nucleotides are TGTGCCAGCAGCTTGAGTTCACAGGGGGCGAAAGAGACCCAGTACTTC. This chain connects TRBV5-4 to TRBJ2-5; TRBD1 aligns across 9 bases. V lost 1 base, J lost 3 bases, and 7 bases stayed unmatched. The CDR3 is 16 amino acids. The germline V gene encodes CDR1 SGHNT and CDR2 YYREEE (reference sequence).

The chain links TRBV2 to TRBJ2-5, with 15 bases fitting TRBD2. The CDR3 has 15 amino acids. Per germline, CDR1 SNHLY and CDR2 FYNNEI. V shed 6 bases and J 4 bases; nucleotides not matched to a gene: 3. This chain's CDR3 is CASSVGLAGGETQYF. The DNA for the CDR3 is TGTGCCAGCAGCGTGGGACTAGCGGGAGGAGAGACCCAGTACTTC. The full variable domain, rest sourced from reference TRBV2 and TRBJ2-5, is EPEVTQTPSHQVTQMGQEVILRCVPISNHLYFYWYRQILGQKVEFLVSFYNNEISEKSEIFDDQFSVERPDGSNFTLKIRSTKLEDSAMYFCASSVGLAGGETQYFGPGTRLLVL.

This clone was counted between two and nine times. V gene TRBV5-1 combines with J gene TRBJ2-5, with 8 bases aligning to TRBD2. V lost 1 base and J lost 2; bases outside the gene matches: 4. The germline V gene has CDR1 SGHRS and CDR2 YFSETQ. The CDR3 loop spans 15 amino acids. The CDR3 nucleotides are TGCGCCAGCAGCTTGAGGGCTAGCGGGCAAGAGACCCAGTACTTC. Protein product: CASSLRASGQETQYF. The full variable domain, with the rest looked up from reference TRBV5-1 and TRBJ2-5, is KAGVTQTPRYLIKTRGQQVTLSCSPISGHRSVSWYQQTPGQGLQFLFEYFSETQRNKGNFPGRFSGRQFSNSRSEMNVSTLELGDSALYLCASSLRASGQETQYFGPGTRLLVL.

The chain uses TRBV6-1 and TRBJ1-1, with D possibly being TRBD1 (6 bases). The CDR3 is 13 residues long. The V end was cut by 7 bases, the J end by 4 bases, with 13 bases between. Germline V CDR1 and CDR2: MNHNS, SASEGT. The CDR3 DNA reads TGTGCCAGCACCCCTACAGGGTCCACTGAAGCTTTCTTT. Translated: CASTPTGSTEAFF.

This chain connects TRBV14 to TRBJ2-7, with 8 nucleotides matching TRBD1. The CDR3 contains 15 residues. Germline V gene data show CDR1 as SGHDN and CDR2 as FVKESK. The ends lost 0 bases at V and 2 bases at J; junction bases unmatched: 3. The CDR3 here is CASSQDDRGTYEQYF. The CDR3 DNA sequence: TGTGCCAGCAGCCAAGATGACAGGGGAACCTACGAGCAGTACTTC.

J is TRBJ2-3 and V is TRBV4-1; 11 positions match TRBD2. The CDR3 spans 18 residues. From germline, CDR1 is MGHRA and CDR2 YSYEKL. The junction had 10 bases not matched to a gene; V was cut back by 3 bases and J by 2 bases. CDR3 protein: CASSQSLTSGGNTDTQYF. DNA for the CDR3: TGCGCCAGCAGCCAGAGCCTTACTAGCGGGGGAAACACAGATACGCAGTATTTT.

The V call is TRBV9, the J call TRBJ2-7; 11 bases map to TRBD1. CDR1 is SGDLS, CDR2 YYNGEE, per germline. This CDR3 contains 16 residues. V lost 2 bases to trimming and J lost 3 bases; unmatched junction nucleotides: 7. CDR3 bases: TGTGCCAGCAGCGTCTCAGGACAGGGGGCCAGCTACGAGCAGTACTTC. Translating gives CASSVSGQGASYEQYF. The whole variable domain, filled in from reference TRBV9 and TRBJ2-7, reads DSGVTQTPKHLITATGQRVTLRCSPRSGDLSVYWYQQSLDQGLQFLIQYYNGEERAKGNILERFSAQQFPDLHSELNLSSLELGDSALYFCASSVSGQGASYEQYFGPGTRLTVT.

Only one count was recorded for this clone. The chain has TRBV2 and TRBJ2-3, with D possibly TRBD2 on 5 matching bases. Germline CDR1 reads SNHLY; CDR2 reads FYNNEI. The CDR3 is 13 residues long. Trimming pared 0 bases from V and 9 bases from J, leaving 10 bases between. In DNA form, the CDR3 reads TGTGCCAGCAGTGAAGCTGGGGAGTCAACGCAGTATTTT. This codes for CASSEAGESTQYF. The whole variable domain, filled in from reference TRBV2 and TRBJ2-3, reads EPEVTQTPSHQVTQMGQEVILRCVPISNHLYFYWYRQILGQKVEFLVSFYNNEISEKSEIFDDQFSVERPDGSNFTLKIRSTKLEDSAMYFCASSEAGESTQYFGPGTRLTVL.

CDR3 nucleotide sequence: TGTGCCAGCAACCCCCTCGGGGGCACTGAAGCTTTCTTT. Protein product: CASNPLGGTEAFF. This chain links TRBV27 with TRBJ1-1, with a possible D match to TRBD1 (5 bases). Germline V CDR1 and CDR2: MNHEY, SMNVEV (reference sequence). The V gene lost 7 bases and the J gene lost 4 bases, with 13 bases spanning the gap. This CDR3 comprises 13 residues.